One and the same sample provided the 10 T cell receptor delta chains below, sequenced in a study of DNA immune sequencing with unique molecular identifiers. Genomic DNA underwent 32-plex PCR targeting all 8 TRDV and 4 TRDJ genes. The library had 12-nucleotide UMIs introduced over around 3 barcoding cycles, then a second adapter PCR. TCRdb made new clone calls on the multiplex PCR reads using CATT. The data contain fewer than 2,500 delta-chain clones, 20% of them singletons. The sequencing sample was made of gamma-delta T cells from PBMCs. These TCRs come from a human donor in good health.

This clone was seen only a few times. This is likely an artifact of a read error, given a far larger clone one base away. Other nucleotide sequences in the sample specify the same CDR3. V is TRDV3 and J is TRDJ1; tentatively, D is TRDD2 (5 bases). Germline values: CDR1 TVYSNPD, CDR2 GDNSRS (reference sequence). The V gene lost 3 bases and the J gene lost 5 bases, with 22 bases spanning the gap. The CDR3 runs to 15 residues. In DNA form, the CDR3 reads TGTGCCTTCCCTACCCCACCCGACTTAGCTGATAAACTCATCTTT. Its translation is CAFPTPPDLADKLIF. The full variable domain, its missing parts supplied by reference TRDV3 and TRDJ1, is CDKVTQSSPDQTVASGSEVVLLCTYDTVYSNPDLFWYRIRPDYSFQFVFYGDNSRSEGADFTQGRFSVKHILTQKAFHLVISPVRTEDSATYYCAFPTPPDLADKLIFGKGTRVTVEP.

This clone ranks as large. Different DNA sequences within this sample yield the same CDR3. V is TRDV1 and J is TRDJ1; 8 bases are a match to TRDD3. This CDR3 is 20 amino acids long. After removal of 0 bases from V and 0 bases from J, the junction contained 15 bases not matched to a gene. CDR1 is TSWWSYY, CDR2 QGS, per germline. The CDR3 DNA follows: TGTGCTCTTGGGGAACTTAAGGGGAACTGGGGGTTGACATACACCGATAAACTCATCTTT. Translated: CALGELKGNWGLTYTDKLIF.

This clone occurred a few times. With a far larger clone one base away, a read error is the likely cause. The same CDR3 also results from other DNA sequences found in this sample. V usage is TRDV2 and J usage is TRDJ1; D perhaps matches TRDD3 (5 bases). Germline V CDR1 and CDR2: GEAIGNYY, EKD. V was cut by 0 bases and J by 4 bases, with 26 bases left in between. The CDR3 totals 19 residues. CDR3 sequence (DNA): TGTGCCTGTGACACCGTGGGAAACTTGGGAATACGTGACGGCGATAAACTCATCTTT. Protein sequence: CACDTVGNLGIRDGDKLIF.

This clone is large. The chain uses TRDV2 and TRDJ3; TRDD3 agrees at 8 bases. Germline V CDR1 and CDR2: GEAIGNYY, EKD. V shed 4 bases and J 0 bases; nucleotides not matched to a gene: 7. The CDR3 consists of 18 residues. The CDR3 DNA reads TGTGCCTGTGATTCTACTGGGGGCCGCTCCTGGGACACCCGACAGATGTTTTTC. Translated: CACDSTGGRSWDTRQMFF.

In its sample, this clone is medium-sized. The rearrangement uses TRDV2 and TRDJ1; 7 bases line up with TRDD3. Germline V lookup: CDR1 GEAIGNYY, CDR2 EKD. V lost 3 bases, J lost 0 bases, and 12 bases stayed unmatched. The CDR3 has 17 residues. The CDR3 reads CACDLAGGGQYTDKLIF. The CDR3 nucleotides are TGTGCCTGTGACCTAGCTGGGGGGGGCCAGTACACCGATAAACTCATCTTT.

Only a few counts were recorded for this clone. This rearrangement joins TRDV1 to TRDJ1, with D unresolved. This CDR3 contains 16 residues. Germline values: CDR1 TSWWSYY, CDR2 QGS. The V end was cut by 1 base, the J end by 1 base, with 13 bases between. The CDR3 DNA sequence: TGTGCTCTTGGGGAACATCGGATCTTGGTCACCGATAAACTCATCTTT. Translating gives CALGEHRILVTDKLIF.

Note on this clone: A read error may explain this, as a much larger clone is one base away. Additional DNA sequences in this sample encode the identical CDR3. This rearrangement joins TRDV1 to TRDJ1, with 12 bases matching TRDD3. V lost 4 bases, J lost 0 bases, and 27 bases stayed unmatched. The CDR3 is 24 residues long. The germline V gene has CDR1 TSWWSYY and CDR2 QGS. CDR3 protein: CALGGIAIPTVFYWGIPDTDKLIF. CDR3 coding DNA: TGTGCTCTTGGGGGGATCGCCATTCCTACTGTTTTTTACTGGGGGATACCCGACACCGATAAACTCATCTTT.

This clone was seen a handful of times. This is likely an artifact of a read error, given a far larger clone one base away. Other DNA sequences from this sample encode an identical CDR3 as well. In nucleotides, the CDR3 is TGTGCCTGTGACACCCTTACCGGGGAGCCGTACACCGATAAACTCATCTTT. This translates into CACDTLTGEPYTDKLIF. The genes are TRDV2 and TRDJ1; TRDD3 is a possible D gene (5 bases). Germline-derived CDR1 and CDR2 are GEAIGNYY and EKD. V was cut by 0 bases and J by 0 bases, with 16 bases left in between. The CDR3 sequence is 17 residues long.

About this clone: Because the CDR3's place on the DNA is in doubt, the DNA is left out and the CDR3 is given as listed by TCRdb. The chain joins TRAV29/DV5 to TRDJ1; the D call of TRDD3 is as the table states it, not checked on the DNA. A total of 26 residues make up the CDR3, ends included. Germline V CDR1 and CDR2: NSMFDY, ISSIKDK. CDR3 amino acids: CSVLLCSKRSPPSSATGGYAVHKLIF.

In its sample, this clone ranks as large. DNA for the CDR3: TGTGCCTGTGACCAGATTTTACTGGGGGATACGCAGTACACCGATAAACTCATCTTT. It specifies CACDQILLGDTQYTDKLIF. The chain joins TRDV2 to TRDJ1; 13 nucleotides agree with TRDD3. CDR1 and CDR2 (germline): GEAIGNYY, EKD. With 3 bases clipped from V and 0 bases from J, the junction kept 12 bases outside the gene matches. This CDR3 is built from 19 residues.